This TCR beta chain was captured in a study of blood T cells in healthy people across ages (dated by TCRdb to about 2015). About the full investigation: In model experiments, template switching captured about one uniquely barcoded TCR beta cDNA molecule for every two T cells. Donors of different ages were randomly distributed across sequencing lanes to avoid experimental bias. Using the same blood draw, the study looked at two additional independent replicas of 1 million unique cDNA reads for two donors, one aged 18 to 30 and the other aged 80 or older. Four age groups were formed from the donors: young (average roughly 15 years), middle-aged (around 40), aged (more than 55) and long-lived (approximately 80). To track age-related changes in TCR beta repertoire diversity, the study relied on deep sequencing normalized with unique cDNA molecular identifiers. The full study reports these points: The CMV infection status of donors was not known, potentially confounding age-related changes in expanded clonotypes. Compared with the aged group, the long-lived group had more naive CD4+ T cells, fewer expanded clones and increased TCR diversity, suggesting age selection. Since profiling was done on bulk unsorted PBMCs, naive and antigen-experienced compartments could not be conclusively compared. Observed TCR beta diversity per million T cells fell roughly linearly with age, and a significant reduction was already apparent by age roughly 41. A strong correlation was found between observed TCR beta diversity and the percentage of naive T cells measured by flow cytometry. Estimates of total diversity based on one million sequenced T cells were regarded as lower bounds and as underestimates.

The protocol used for the library was 5' RACE. The instrument given in TCRdb is Illumina HiSeq 2500. A second PCR of about 6 to 11 cycles was performed with a sample-barcoded 5' primer and a J-beta primer mix. A unique molecular identifier was introduced onto each TCR beta cDNA molecule by a template-switch 5' adaptor carrying 12 random nucleotides. Each sample yielded at least 3 million CDR3-containing paired-end reads. All of the RNA was converted into first-strand cDNA using the Mint cDNA synthesis kit, with a TRBC-specific oligonucleotide serving as the primer. All cDNA was treated with uracil-DNA glycosylase and then went through a first 18-cycle PCR with the universal primers M1SS and BC2_uni_R. Per the source publication's procedure: Each sample was normalized by randomly selecting 1 million high-quality reads, each carrying a distinct molecular identifier. Reads with shared molecular identifiers were discarded instead of being binned into consensus sequences. MiTCR, set to a Q25 quality threshold and the strictest error-elimination algorithm, was used for CDR3 identification, clonotype clustering and error correction. A nonparametric unseen species model using Euler transformation provided a lower-bound estimate of total TCR beta diversity. TCRdb took the public reads, trimmed them with fastp at Q25, ran MiXCR for clone calling and kept in-frame beta chains. Identical CDR3 protein sequences are pooled into one entry, listed with their most common genes and DNA. V and J calls and clone size were set by TCRdb, not the authors. The sample profile shows 1.5 million to 2 million distinct CDR3 sequences; about 49% of them were found once. The leading ten clones occupy over 2% of the sample.

Systemically healthy Caucasian individuals from Russia, 35 to 50 in total and aged about 6 to 100 years, were included as donors. Each donor gave ten milliliters of peripheral blood, collected into EDTA-treated Vacutainer tubes. Ficoll-Paque density-gradient centrifugation was used to isolate PBMCs, with at least 7 million per sample. Total RNA was extracted from PBMCs with Trizol reagent, with at least 5 micrograms obtained per sample. Naive CD45RAhigh/CD27high T cell percentages were measured by flow cytometry on a PBMC aliquot from every donor. About this clonotype: No antigen is known for it. Per-nucleotide qualities are absent, and no much larger clonotype sits a single base away.

This clonotype was obtained from a woman in her 40s in good health. Specimen: blood.

This receptor has the CDR3 CASSRSLSQPQHF. In nucleotide form, the sequence is TGTGCCAGCAGCCGATCTCTTAGTCAGCCCCAGCATTTT. This chain is built from TRBV27 and TRBJ1-5, with the D segment identity uncertain. Taken from cysteine to phenylalanine, the CDR3 has 13 residues. Here the CDR3 DNA is all that survives: 39 bases in frame from base 1. The germline V gene (reference sequence) sets CDR1 to MNHEY and CDR2 to SMNVEV. Between the V and J ends, shortened by 6 bases and 6 bases respectively, the junction contains 12 bases.